These 8 T cell receptor beta chains share one sample of origin, sequenced in a study of regulatory T cells in long-lasting Graves disease. Arm-PCR with iRepertoire HTBI primers amplified the CDR3 regions for these TCR beta libraries. From the multiplex PCR reads, TCRdb called clonotypes with MiXCR, one entry per CDR3 protein. This sample has under 250,000 distinct CDR3 sequences, with roughly 21% found just once. Time point specified: newly diagnosed GD, antithyroid drugs for less than 3 months. TCR sequences were obtained from RNA taken from PBMCs. Sequenced here: peripheral blood mononuclear cells (PBMCs), sampled at new diagnosis, from a patient treated with antithyroid drugs. These receptors were taken from a female donor with Graves disease.

Remarks on this clonotype: A much bigger clone sits one base away, suggesting this may be a read error. V gene TRBV2 combines with J gene TRBJ2-5, with D maybe TRBD1 (6 bases). Germline V lookup: CDR1 SNHLY, CDR2 FYNNEI. The CDR3 length is 16 residues. The V gene lost 7 bases and the J gene lost 5 bases, with 23 bases spanning the gap. In nucleotides, the CDR3 is TGTGCCAGCAAAAGGGGGTGGGCGTCTGCTGCGGAGACCCAGTACTTC. Protein product: CASKRGWASAAETQYF.

This clonotype has ten or more counts. The J gene is TRBJ2-1, the V gene TRBV7-9; TRBD2 matches 14 bases. CDR3 size: 14 residues. V lost 6 bases to trimming and J lost 7 bases; unmatched junction nucleotides: 2. Germline CDR1 and CDR2: SEHNR and FQNEAQ (reference sequence). The DNA of the CDR3 is TGTGCCAGCAGTTGGACTAGCGGGGGGAATGAGCAGTTCTTC. As protein: CASSWTSGGNEQFF.

This clonotype came up many times. The CDR3 DNA is TGTGCCAGCAGTGACCGGGACTTTGAGAGGGGCGAGCAGTACTTC. Translating it yields CASSDRDFERGEQYF. This rearrangement joins TRBV2 to TRBJ2-7; maybe TRBD2 (6 bases). Germline CDR1 and CDR2: SNHLY and FYNNEI. V was cut by 3 bases and J by 6 bases, with 18 bases left in between. CDR3 size: 15 residues. The entire variable domain, with the rest obtained from reference TRBV2 and TRBJ2-7, is as follows: EPEVTQTPSHQVTQMGQEVILRCVPISNHLYFYWYRQILGQKVEFLVSFYNNEISEKSEIFDDQFSVERPDGSNFTLKIRSTKLEDSAMYFCASSDRDFERGEQYFGPGTRLTVT.

At least ten counts were recorded for this clonotype. V usage is TRBV3-1 and J usage is TRBJ1-4; no firm D call. Germline loops: CDR1 LGHDT, CDR2 YNNKEL (reference sequence). The CDR3 spans 12 residues. The germline V and J ends were trimmed by 0 bases and 8 bases, with 4 bases remaining between them. CDR3 nucleotides: TGTGCCAGCAGCCAAGAAGGAGAAAAACTGTTTTTT. It codes for CASSQEGEKLFF.

This clonotype was detected only once. The V gene is TRBV12-3 or TRBV12-4, the J gene TRBJ2-3, with 12 bases aligning to TRBD2. Germline trimming cut 5 bases from V and 7 bases from J; bases unmatched to any gene: 7. CDR3 size: 15 residues. CDR3: CASSLRLAGVYTQYF. In DNA, the CDR3 is TGTGCCAGCAGTCTCAGACTAGCGGGAGTATATACGCAGTATTTT.

The table lists this clonotype with a few counts. V usage is TRBV5-1 and J usage is TRBJ2-3; 8 bases agree with TRBD2. V dropped 6 bases and J dropped 4; count of bases not matched to a gene: 7. The CDR3 runs to 14 residues. CDR1 is SGHRS, CDR2 YFSETQ, per germline. CDR3: CASNRGGQADTQYF. In DNA, the CDR3 is TGCGCCAGCAACCGCGGGGGGCAGGCAGATACGCAGTATTTT.

V and J are TRBV10-3 and TRBJ2-7, with TRBD2 identical over 14 bases. V lost 10 bases and J lost 2; bases outside the gene matches: 13. Germline V lookup: CDR1 ENHRY, CDR2 SYGVKD. This CDR3 is 17 amino acids long. CDR3 bases: TGTGCCAGCAGCACCTGGACTAGCGGGAGGCAAACCTACGAGCAGTACTTC. Amino acid sequence: CASSTWTSGRQTYEQYF.

Regarding this clonotype: Germline is not matched at one junction end, which may reflect a read error. The chain recombines TRBV12-3 or TRBV12-4 with TRBJ1-1; D is possibly TRBD1 (6 bases). There are 17 residues in the CDR3. The CDR3 loop is CASSVAGGAGMDTEAFF. CDR3 sequence (DNA): TGTGCCAGCAGTGTAGCGGGGGGCGCTGGAATGGACACTGAAGCTTTCTTT.